The source of this TCR beta chain is a study of blood T cell repertoires in COVID-19 (dated by TCRdb to 2020 to 2021). Notes on the research overall: Collaborator samples came from the United States, Italy and Spain and covered acute and convalescent phases of COVID-19. The dataset comprised deeply sampled blood TCRbeta repertoires from subjects exposed to, actively infected with, or recovered from COVID-19. The sample metadata nearly always contained a de-identified subject ID, COVID-19 status, age in years and sex. The samples were drawn from two sources: the first 160 participants of the ongoing ImmuneRACE study, and 1,000 to 1,500 subjects contributed by 6 global collaborators. The prospective study material was composed of cDNA or gDNA derived from T cells, B-cell-depleted T cells, or PBMCs. A freely available public database, intended as a resource for researchers studying the immune response to SARS-CoV-2, is where the repertoires were released. Where available, HLA class I and class II types were obtained from metadata supplied by the sample provider rather than from assay-based typing. Results and caveats for the whole study, not just this receptor: The quantity of clinical and demographic metadata differed by source and by participant and was supplied without curation.

TCRbeta CDR3 regions were amplified from genomic DNA using the immunoSEQ Assay, a bias-controlled multiplex PCR. The authors processed their data as follows. Within the assay, amplification of reference gene primers was used to estimate how many nucleated cells each sample contained. To quantify the absolute abundance of each unique TCRbeta CDR3 rearrangement, sequence reads were collapsed and filtered. For each sample, productive Simpson clonality was calculated as the square root of Simpson's diversity index across productive rearrangements. TCRdb obtained this table from immuneACCESS and retained in-frame rearrangements with V and J assigned. These tables miss some clones; where compared with another copy, unresolved V genes account for less than half of the shortfall, and the remainder is unexplained. From that table come the V and J calls and clone size; the DNA was used to work out D and trimming. Counted in this sample were about 160,000 clones; about 86% of them appeared once. The ten most abundant clones make up approximately 3.5% of the sample.

To note about this clone: Its binding antigen is unknown. Per-base qualities were not stored, and no clone one base away is much larger.

The CDR3 numbers 17 residues from cysteine through phenylalanine. The read is trimmed to its CDR3 DNA, 51 bases read in frame from base 1. V is cut back by 1 base and J by 4 bases, with 10 bases in the junction unmatched. CDR1 and CDR2 are read off the germline V gene as KGHDR and SFDVKD. The collaborating institutions used their own protocols to collect whole blood in K2EDTA tubes. Collaborator samples were shipped for TCRbeta analysis as frozen whole blood, isolated PBMCs, or DNA extracted from either sample type. This sequence was found in a man in his 70s with acute or convalescent COVID-19. The receptor chain draws on TRBV24-1 and TRBJ2-5; TRBD2 matches 8 bases in the middle. The source material was peripheral blood. Here the CDR3 is given as CATSDFKRGHGGETQYF. The DNA is as follows: TGTGCCACCAGTGATTTTAAGCGGGGGCATGGGGGAGAGACCCAGTACTTC.